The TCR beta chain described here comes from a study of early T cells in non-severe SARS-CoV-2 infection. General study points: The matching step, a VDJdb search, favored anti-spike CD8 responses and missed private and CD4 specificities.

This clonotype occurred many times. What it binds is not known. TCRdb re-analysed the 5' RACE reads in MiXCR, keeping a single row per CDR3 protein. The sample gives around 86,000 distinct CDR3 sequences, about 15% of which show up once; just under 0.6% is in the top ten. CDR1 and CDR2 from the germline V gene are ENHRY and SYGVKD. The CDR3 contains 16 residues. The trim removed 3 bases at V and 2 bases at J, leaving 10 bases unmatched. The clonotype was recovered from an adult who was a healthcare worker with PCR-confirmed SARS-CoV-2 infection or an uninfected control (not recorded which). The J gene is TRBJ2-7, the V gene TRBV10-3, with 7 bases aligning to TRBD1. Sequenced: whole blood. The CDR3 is CAISDKGRGTAYEQYV. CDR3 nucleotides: TGTGCCATCAGTGATAAAGGTAGGGGGACAGCCTACGAGCAGTACGTC.